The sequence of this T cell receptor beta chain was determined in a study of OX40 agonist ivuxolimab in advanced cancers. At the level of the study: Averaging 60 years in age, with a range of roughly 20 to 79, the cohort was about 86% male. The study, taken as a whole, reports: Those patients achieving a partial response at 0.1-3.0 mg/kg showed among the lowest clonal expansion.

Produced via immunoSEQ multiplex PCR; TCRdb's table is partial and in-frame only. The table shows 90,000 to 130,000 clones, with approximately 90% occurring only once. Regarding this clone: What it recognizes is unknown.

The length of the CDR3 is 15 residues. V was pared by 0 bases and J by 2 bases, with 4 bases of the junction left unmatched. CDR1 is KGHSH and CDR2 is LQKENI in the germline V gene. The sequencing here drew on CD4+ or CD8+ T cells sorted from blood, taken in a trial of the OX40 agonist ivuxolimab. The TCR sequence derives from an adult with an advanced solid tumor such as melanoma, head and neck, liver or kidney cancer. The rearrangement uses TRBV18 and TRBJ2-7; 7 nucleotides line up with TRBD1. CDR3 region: CASSPPTGTTYEQYF. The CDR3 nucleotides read TGTGCCAGCTCACCACCGACAGGGACAACCTACGAGCAGTACTTC.